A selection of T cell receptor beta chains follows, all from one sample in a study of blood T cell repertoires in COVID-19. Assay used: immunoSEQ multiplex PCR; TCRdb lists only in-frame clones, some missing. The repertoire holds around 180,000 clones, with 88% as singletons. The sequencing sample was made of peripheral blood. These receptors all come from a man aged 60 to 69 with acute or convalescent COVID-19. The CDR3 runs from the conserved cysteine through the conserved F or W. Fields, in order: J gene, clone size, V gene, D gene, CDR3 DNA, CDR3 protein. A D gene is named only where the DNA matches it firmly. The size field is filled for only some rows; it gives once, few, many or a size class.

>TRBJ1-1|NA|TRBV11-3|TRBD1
TGTGCCAGCAGCCCCCGGGACAGCGAAGCTTTCTTT
CASSPRDSEAFF
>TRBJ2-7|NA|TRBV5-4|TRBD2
TGTGCCAGCAGCCCGACTAGCGGGAGAACCTACGAGCAGTACTTC
CASSPTSGRTYEQYF
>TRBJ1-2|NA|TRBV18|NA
TGTGCCAGCTCCCGCGGGGTAGGCTCTGGCGCCAACTATGGCTACACCTTC
CASSRGVGSGANYGYTF
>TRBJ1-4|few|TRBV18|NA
TGTGCCAGCTCACCCCTCCGGGACTTTCCTGAAAAACTGTTTTTT
CASSPLRDFPEKLFF
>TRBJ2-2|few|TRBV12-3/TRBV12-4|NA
TGTGCCAGCATCCCCCCGGGCGGGGAGCTGTTTTTT
CASIPPGGELFF
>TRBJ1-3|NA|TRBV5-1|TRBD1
TGCGCCAGCAGCTTGGTGGCAGGGGGCGATCTACAAACTGGAAACACCATATATTTT
CASSLVAGGDLQTGNTIYF
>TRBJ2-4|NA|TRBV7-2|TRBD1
TGTGCCAGCAGCTCGAAGGGACAGGCAAACATTCAGTACTTC
CASSSKGQANIQYF
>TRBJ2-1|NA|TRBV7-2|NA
TGTGCCAGCAGCTTAGGCCTCCTAGCCCCATTAAAGAATGAGCAGTTCTTC
CASSLGLLAPLKNEQFF
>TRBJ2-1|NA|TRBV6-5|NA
TGTGCCAGCAGTCCAGGGCTTTGGTACAATGAGCAGTTCTTC
CASSPGLWYNEQFF
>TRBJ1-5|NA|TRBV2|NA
TGTGCCAGCAGTGAAGCGCGAGGGAATCAGCCCCAGCATTTT
CASSEARGNQPQHF
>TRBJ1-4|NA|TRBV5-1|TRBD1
TGCGCCAGCAGCCTCCTCGGCGGGCAGGGGGGTGAAAAACTGTTTTTT
CASSLLGGQGGEKLFF
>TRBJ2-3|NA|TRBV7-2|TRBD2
TGTGCCAGCAGCCGGACTAGCGGGAGCCTCACAGATACGCAGTATTTT
CASSRTSGSLTDTQYF
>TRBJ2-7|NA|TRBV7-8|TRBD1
TGTGCCAGCAGCTGGGACAGGCTTGGGGAGCAGTACTTC
CASSWDRLGEQYF
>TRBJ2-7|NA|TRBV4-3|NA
TGCGCCAGCAGCCAAGATTTGGACAGATCCTACGAGCAGTACTTC
CASSQDLDRSYEQYF
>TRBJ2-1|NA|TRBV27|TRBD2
TGTGCCAGCAGTTTACTACTAGCGGGGAACTCCTACAATGAGCAGTTCTTC
CASSLLLAGNSYNEQFF
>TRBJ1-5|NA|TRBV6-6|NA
TGTGCCAGCAGCCCAGATAGCAATCAGCCCCAGCATTTT
CASSPDSNQPQHF
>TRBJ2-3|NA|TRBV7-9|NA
TGTGCCAGCAGCTTAAACCCGGCAGGGCAAGATACGCAGTATTTT
CASSLNPAGQDTQYF
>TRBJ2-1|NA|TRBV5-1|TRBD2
TGCGCCAGCAGGGGGACTAGCGGGGGCAACAATGAGCAGTTCTTC
CASRGTSGGNNEQFF
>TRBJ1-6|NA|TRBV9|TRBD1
TGTGCCAGCAGCGTCGCCGGGACAGGGTGGAATTCACCCCTCCACTTT
CASSVAGTGWNSPLHF
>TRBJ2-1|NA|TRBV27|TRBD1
TGTGCCAGCAGTTCTACAGGGGGCTTAACCTACAATGAGCAGTTCTTC
CASSSTGGLTYNEQFF
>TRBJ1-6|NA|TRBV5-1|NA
TGCGCCAGCAGCTTGGGACTGATTAATAATTCACCCCTCCACTTT
CASSLGLINNSPLHF
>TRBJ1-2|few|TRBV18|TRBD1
TGTGCCAGCTCACCTGAAACCGGGACAGGGAACTATGGCTACACCTTC
CASSPETGTGNYGYTF
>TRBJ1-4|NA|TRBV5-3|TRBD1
TGTGCCAGAAGACGGGACAGGGGCGAGGAAAAACTGTTTTTT
CARRRDRGEEKLFF
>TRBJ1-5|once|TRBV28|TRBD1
TGTGCCAGCAGGCTACAGGGGGATCAGCCCCAGCATTTT
CASRLQGDQPQHF
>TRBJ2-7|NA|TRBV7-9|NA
TGTGCCAGCAGCTTAGGGGTCAGGGGACCCTACGAGCAGTACTTC
CASSLGVRGPYEQYF
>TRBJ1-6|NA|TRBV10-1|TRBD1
TGCGCCAGTTGGGACAGAGCCTCCTATAATTCACCCCTCCACTTT
CASWDRASYNSPLHF
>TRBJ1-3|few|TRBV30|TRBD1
TGTGCCTGGAGCCGGGACAGTGGCTCTGGAAACACCATATATTTT
CAWSRDSGSGNTIYF
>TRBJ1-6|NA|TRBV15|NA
TGTGCCACCAGCACGGTGACAGGAGGTTCACCCCTCCACTTT
CATSTVTGGSPLHF
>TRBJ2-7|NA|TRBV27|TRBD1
TGTGCCAGCAGACCTACAGGGGGGCCCTACGAGCAGTACTTC
CASRPTGGPYEQYF
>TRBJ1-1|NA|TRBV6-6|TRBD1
TGTGCCAGCAGTCGACAGGGGGCCTTGAACACTGAAGCTTTCTTT
CASSRQGALNTEAFF
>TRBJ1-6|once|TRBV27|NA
TGTGCCAGCAGTTTAGGGGGGGCAGATTCACCCCTCCACTTT
CASSLGGADSPLHF
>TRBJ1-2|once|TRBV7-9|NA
TGTGCCAGCAGCGACCCCCCAGGGGCCTATGGCTACACCTTC
CASSDPPGAYGYTF
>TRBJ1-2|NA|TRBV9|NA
TGTGCCAGCAGCTTAACACAGCTACACTATGGCTACACCTTC
CASSLTQLHYGYTF
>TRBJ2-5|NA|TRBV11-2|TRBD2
TGTGCCAGCAGCCCCATCACTAGCGGGGGCCTCCAAGAGACCCAGTACTTC
CASSPITSGGLQETQYF
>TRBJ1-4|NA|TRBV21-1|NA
TGTGCCAGCGTCCGAGACTGGGATGAAAAACTGTTTTTT
CASVRDWDEKLFF
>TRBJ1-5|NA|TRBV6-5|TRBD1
TGTGCCAGCTCCGTAGGGGGCTGGGGCAATCAGCCCCAGCATTTT
CASSVGGWGNQPQHF
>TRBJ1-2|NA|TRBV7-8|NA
TGTGCCAGCAGCTTAGATTCCCATAGGGGTAGCTACACCTTC
CASSLDSHRGSYTF
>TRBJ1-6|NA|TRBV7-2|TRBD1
TGTGCCAGCAGCTTTACAGGGGTAGGTGGGCCCCTCCACTTT
CASSFTGVGGPLHF
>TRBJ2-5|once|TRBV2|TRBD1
TGTGCCAGCACCCCTGACAGGGCCCAAGAGACCCAGTACTTC
CASTPDRAQETQYF
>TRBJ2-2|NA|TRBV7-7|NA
TGTGCCAGCAGCTCGTCCACATTGCACACCGGGGAGCTGTTTTTT
CASSSSTLHTGELFF
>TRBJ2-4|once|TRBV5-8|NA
TGTGCCAGCTTCCGACAGCCGAAAATCTCTAGTGGTCAAGCCAAAAACATTCAGTACTTC
CASFRQPKISSGQAKNIQYF
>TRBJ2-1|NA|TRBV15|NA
TGTGCCACCAGCAGAGATCCGGTAGCGCGTAATGAGCAGTTCTTC
CATSRDPVARNEQFF
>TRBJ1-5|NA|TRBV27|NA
TGTGCCAGCAGTTTATCAGCCAATCAGCCCCAGCATTTT
CASSLSANQPQHF
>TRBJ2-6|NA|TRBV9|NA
TGTGCCAGCACATCGGGGGCTGGGGCCAACGTCCTGACTTTC
CASTSGAGANVLTF
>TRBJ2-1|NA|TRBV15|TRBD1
TGTGCCACCAGCAGAGGCACAGGGGGCTCGTACAATGAGCAGTTCTTC
CATSRGTGGSYNEQFF
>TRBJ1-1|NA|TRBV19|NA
TGTGCCAGTAGTATTGCCTCAATAGGGGCAGGGACTGAAGCTTTCTTT
CASSIASIGAGTEAFF
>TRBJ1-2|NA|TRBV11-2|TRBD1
TGTGCCAGCAGCTTTGGGGGACAGGCCCACTATGGCTACACCTTC
CASSFGGQAHYGYTF
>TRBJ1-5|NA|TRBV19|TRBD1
TGTGCCAGTGGTACAGGGGGCGGTCAGCCCCAGCATTTT
CASGTGGGQPQHF
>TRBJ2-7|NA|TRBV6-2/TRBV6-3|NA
TGTGCCAGCAGTTACTCCGCCAGGGCCCTAACGAGCGAGCAGTACTTC
CASSYSARALTSEQYF
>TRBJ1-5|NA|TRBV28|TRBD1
TGTGCCAGCAGTCTGTCCGGGACAGGGGTCGGACTAAATCAGCCCCAGCATTTT
CASSLSGTGVGLNQPQHF
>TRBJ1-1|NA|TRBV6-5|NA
TGTGCCAGCAGTCCTCTCCCGGCAGGCACTGAAGCTTTCTTT
CASSPLPAGTEAFF
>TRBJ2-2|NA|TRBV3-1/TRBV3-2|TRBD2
TGTGCCAGCAGCCATACCGGGGGGGGCACCGGGGAGCTGTTTTTT
CASSHTGGGTGELFF
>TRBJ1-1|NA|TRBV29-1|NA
TGCAGCGTTGAAACCGGGAGCACTGAAGCTTTCTTT
CSVETGSTEAFF